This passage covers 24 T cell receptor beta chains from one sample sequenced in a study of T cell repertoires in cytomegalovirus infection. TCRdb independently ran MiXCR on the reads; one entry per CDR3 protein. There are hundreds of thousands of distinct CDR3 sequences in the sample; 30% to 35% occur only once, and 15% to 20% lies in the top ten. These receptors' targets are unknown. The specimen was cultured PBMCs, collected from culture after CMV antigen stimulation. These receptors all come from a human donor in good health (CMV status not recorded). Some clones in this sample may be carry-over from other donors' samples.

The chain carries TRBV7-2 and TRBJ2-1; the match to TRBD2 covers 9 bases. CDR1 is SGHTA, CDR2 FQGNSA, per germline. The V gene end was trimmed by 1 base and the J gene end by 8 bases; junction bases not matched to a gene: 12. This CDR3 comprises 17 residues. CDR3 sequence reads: CASSLVRLAGVMDEQFF. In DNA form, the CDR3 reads TGTGCCAGCAGCTTAGTAAGATTAGCGGGAGTAATGGATGAGCAGTTCTTC.

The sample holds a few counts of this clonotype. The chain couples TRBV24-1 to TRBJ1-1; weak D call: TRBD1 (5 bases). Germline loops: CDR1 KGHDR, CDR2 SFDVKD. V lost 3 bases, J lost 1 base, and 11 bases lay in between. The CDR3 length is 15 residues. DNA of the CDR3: TGTGCCACCAGTGATCGCAGGGCGGGGAACACTGAAGCTTTCTTT. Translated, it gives CATSDRRAGNTEAFF.

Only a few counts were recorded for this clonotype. The CDR3: CASSPLSGGNLNTEAFF. DNA for the CDR3: TGTGCCAGCAGCCCCCTTTCGGGGGGTAATCTGAACACTGAAGCTTTCTTT. The J gene is TRBJ1-1, the V gene TRBV7-6, with D tentatively TRBD1 (5 bases). CDR3 length equals 17 residues. Germline lookup yields CDR1 SGHVS and CDR2 FNYEAQ. The V end lost 5 bases, the J end lost 0 bases, and 19 bases lay between the germline ends.

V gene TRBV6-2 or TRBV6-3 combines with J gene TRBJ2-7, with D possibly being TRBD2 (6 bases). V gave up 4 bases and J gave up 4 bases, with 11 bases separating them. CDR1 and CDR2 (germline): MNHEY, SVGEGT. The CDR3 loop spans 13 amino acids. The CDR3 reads CASSWGGGYEQYV. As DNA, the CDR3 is TGTGCCAGCAGTTGGGGAGGAGGGTACGAGCAGTACGTC.

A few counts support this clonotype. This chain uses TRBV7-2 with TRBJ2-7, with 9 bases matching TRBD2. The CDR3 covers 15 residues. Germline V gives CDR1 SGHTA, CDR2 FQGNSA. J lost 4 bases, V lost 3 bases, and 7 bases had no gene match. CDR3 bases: TGTGCCAGCAGCTTGGGTAGCGGGAGTGATTACGAGCAGTACTTC. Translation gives CASSLGSGSDYEQYF.

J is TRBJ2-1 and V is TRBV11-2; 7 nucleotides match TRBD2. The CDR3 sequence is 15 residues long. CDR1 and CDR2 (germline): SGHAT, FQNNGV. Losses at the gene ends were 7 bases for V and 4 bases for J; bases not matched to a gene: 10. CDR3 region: CASTQRRGSYNEQFF. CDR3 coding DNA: TGTGCCAGCACCCAGAGGCGGGGGTCTTACAATGAGCAGTTCTTC.

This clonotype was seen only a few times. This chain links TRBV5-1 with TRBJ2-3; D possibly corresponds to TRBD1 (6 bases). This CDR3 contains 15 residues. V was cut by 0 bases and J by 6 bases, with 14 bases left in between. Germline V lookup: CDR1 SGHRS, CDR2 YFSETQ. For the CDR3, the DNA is TGCGCCAGCAGCTTGGAGGCAGGGGATATGGATACGCAGTATTTT. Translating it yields CASSLEAGDMDTQYF.

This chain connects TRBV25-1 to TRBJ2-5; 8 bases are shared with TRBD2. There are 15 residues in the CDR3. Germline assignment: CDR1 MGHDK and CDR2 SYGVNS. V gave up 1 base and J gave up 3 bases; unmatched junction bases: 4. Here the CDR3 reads CASSELDGREETQYF. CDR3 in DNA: TGTGCCAGCAGTGAATTGGACGGGAGGGAAGAGACCCAGTACTTC.

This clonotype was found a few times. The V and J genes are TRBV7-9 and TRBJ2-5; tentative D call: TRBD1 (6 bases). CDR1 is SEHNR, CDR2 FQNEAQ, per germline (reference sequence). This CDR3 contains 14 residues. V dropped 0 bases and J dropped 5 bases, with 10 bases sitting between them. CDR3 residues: CASSLAGAGETQYF. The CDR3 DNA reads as TGTGCCAGCAGCTTAGCGGGGGCTGGGGAGACCCAGTACTTC.

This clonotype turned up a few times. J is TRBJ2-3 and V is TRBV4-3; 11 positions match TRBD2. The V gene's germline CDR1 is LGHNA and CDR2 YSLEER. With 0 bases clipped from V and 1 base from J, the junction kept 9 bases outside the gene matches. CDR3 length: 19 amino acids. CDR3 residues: CASSQDLTSGGSRTDTQYF. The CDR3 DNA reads TGCGCCAGCAGCCAAGATTTAACTAGCGGGGGTTCCCGCACAGATACGCAGTATTTT.

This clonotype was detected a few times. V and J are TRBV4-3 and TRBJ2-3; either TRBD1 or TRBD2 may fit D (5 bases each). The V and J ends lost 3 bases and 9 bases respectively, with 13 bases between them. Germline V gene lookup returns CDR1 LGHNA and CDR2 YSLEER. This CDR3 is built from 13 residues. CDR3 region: CASSQGPDKTQYF. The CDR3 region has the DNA TGCGCCAGCAGCCAGGGACCCGACAAAACGCAGTATTTT.

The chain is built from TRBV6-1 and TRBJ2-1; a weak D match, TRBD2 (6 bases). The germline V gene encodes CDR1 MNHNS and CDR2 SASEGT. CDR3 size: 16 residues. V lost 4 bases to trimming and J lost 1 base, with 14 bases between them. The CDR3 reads CASSGGLWGSYNEQFF. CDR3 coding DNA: TGTGCCAGCAGTGGGGGACTTTGGGGATCCTACAATGAGCAGTTCTTC.

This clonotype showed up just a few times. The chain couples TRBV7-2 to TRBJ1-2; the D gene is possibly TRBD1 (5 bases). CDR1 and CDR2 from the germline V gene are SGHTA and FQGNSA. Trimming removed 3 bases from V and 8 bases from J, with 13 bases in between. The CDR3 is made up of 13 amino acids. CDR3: CASSLGLLEGYTF. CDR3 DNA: TGTGCCAGCAGCTTGGGACTGCTTGAAGGCTACACCTTC.

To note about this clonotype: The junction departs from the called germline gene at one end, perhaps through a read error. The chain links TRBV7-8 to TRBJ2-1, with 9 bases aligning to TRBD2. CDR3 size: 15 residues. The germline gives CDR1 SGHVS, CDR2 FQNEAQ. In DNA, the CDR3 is TGTGTCAGCAGCTTTGGGACTAGCCGCAACAATGAGCAGTTCTTC. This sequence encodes CVSSFGTSRNNEQFF.

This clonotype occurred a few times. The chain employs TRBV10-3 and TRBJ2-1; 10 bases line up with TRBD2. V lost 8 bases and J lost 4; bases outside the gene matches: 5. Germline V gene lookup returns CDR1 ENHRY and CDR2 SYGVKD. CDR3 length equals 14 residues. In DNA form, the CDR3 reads TGTGCCATCCCAGCGGGAGGGGGATACAATGAGCAGTTCTTC. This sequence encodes CAIPAGGGYNEQFF.

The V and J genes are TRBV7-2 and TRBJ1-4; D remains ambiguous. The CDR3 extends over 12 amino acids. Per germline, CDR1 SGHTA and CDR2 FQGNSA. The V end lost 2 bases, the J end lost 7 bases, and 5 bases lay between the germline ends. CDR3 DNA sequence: TGTGCCAGCAGCTTAATGAGTGAAAAACTGTTTTTT. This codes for CASSLMSEKLFF.

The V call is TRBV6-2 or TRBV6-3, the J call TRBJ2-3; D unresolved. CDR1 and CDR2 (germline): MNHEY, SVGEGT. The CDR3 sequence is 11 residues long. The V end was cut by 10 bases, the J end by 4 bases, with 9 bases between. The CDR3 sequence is CATLNADTQYF. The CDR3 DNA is TGTGCCACCCTGAATGCAGATACGCAGTATTTT.

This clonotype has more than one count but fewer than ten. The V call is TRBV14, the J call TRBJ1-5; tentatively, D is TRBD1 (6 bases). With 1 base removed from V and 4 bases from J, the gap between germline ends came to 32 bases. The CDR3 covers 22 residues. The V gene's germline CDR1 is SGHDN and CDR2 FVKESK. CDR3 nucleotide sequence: TGTGCCAGCAGCCAAGGGGGGGCTAAGGCCCCCTTAAAGTGGGGGGGGAATCAGCCCCAGCATTTT. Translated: CASSQGGAKAPLKWGGNQPQHF.

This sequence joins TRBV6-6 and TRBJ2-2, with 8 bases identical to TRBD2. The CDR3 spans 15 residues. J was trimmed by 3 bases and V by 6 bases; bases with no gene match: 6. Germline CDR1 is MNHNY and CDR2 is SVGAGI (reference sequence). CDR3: CASRSGRFDTGELFF. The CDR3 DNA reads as TGTGCCAGCAGAAGCGGGAGATTTGACACCGGGGAGCTGTTTTTT.

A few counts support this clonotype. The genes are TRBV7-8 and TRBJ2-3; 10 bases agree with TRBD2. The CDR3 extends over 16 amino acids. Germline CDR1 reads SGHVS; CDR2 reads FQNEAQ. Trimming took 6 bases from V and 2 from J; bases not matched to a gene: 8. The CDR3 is CASRGLAGGTTDTQYF. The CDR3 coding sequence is TGTGCCAGCAGGGGATTAGCGGGAGGTACCACAGATACGCAGTATTTT.

The chain's CDR3 is CASSHKQGGSADTQYF. The DNA of the CDR3 is TGCGCCAGCAGCCATAAGCAGGGGGGGAGCGCAGATACGCAGTATTTT. This chain connects TRBV4-1 to TRBJ2-3; D could derive from TRBD1 or TRBD2 (7 bases each). The V end lost 3 bases, the J end lost 4 bases, and 17 bases lay between the germline ends. Germline V gives CDR1 MGHRA, CDR2 YSYEKL. The CDR3 runs 16 residues.

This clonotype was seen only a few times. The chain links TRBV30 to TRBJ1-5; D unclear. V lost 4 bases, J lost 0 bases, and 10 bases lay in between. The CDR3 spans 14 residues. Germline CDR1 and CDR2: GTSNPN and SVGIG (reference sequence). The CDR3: CAWTLQNSNQPQHF. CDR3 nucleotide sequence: TGTGCCTGGACCCTACAGAATAGCAATCAGCCCCAGCATTTT.

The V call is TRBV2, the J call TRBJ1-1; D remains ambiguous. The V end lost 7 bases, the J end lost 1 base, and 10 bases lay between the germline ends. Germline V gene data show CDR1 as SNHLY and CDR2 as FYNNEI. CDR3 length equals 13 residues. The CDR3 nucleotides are TGTGCCAGCAATCAACATCCGAACACTGAAGCTTTCTTT. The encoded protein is CASNQHPNTEAFF.

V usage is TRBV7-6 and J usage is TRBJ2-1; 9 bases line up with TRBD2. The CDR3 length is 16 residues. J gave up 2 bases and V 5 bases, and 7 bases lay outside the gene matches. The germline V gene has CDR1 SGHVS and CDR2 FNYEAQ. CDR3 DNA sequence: TGTGCCAGCAGCCCCCCGATAGCGGGAGCCTACAATGAGCAGTTCTTC. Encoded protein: CASSPPIAGAYNEQFF.